This TCR beta chain is from a study of Graves' ophthalmopathy and Graves' hyperthyroidism (dated by TCRdb to about 2018). Background on the whole study: Peripheral blood was collected before any treatment was given, at the time of initial diagnosis. T-cell repertoires of thyroid tissue and blood were compared in a handful of hyperthyroidism patients. To explore V-J signatures that distinguish ophthalmopathy from hyperthyroidism, a discovery set of roughly 98 patients was enrolled, made up of 43 with ophthalmopathy and 57 with stable hyperthyroidism. In total, 120 to 150 blood samples were TCR-sequenced: approximately 42 ophthalmopathy, some 80 hyperthyroidism and some 17 hyperthyroidism-to-ophthalmopathy patients. Following sampling, methimazole starting at 30 mg daily was administered to hyperthyroidism patients, and high-dose intravenous methylprednisolone was administered to ophthalmopathy patients. TCR beta repertoire signatures were used to distinguish Graves' ophthalmopathy from Graves' hyperthyroidism and to predict progression to ophthalmopathy. For independent validation, a separate cohort was made up of roughly 19 hyperthyroidism patients plus 17 patients who later progressed from hyperthyroidism to ophthalmopathy. For training and testing, the 100 or so patients in the discovery cohort were randomly divided in a 7:3 ratio. The full study reports these points: Sample size was not predetermined statistically, and investigators were not blinded to group allocation. Among expanded thyroid clonotypes with frequency above 0.001, most also showed up in blood, which suggests that blood repertoires may reflect the thyroid immune response. In cross-validation, the 13-signature model distinguished ophthalmopathy from stable hyperthyroidism with roughly 90% sensitivity and about 84% specificity, and in the test set the corresponding values were roughly 80% and 76%. In validation, the model predicted ophthalmopathy progression with about 71% sensitivity and 72.22% specificity; roughly 12 predicted patients were CT-confirmed with GO in a median of approximately six months.

Ophthalmopathy patients were characterized by moderately to severely active disease, a Clinical Activity Score of at least 3, a NOSPECS grade of at least 4, and a disease duration under 3 months. Patients were excluded if they had other autoimmune diseases, uncontrolled infections, pregnancy or lactation. Diagnosis was based on clinical symptoms, serum thyroxine, TRAb, thyroid ultrasound and orbital computed tomography. Ficoll-Paque density gradient centrifugation was used to isolate PBMCs from around 10 ml of fresh peripheral blood. Total RNA was extracted with Trizol reagent and quality-checked on an Agilent 2100 Bioanalyzer. As for this clonotype: Its antigen is currently not known. No per-base quality is available; no much larger clone lies one base away.

For repertoire sequencing, the TCR beta CDR3 regions were amplified from RNA transcripts. The first round of RT-PCR was done with HTBI primers and the Qiagen OneStep RT-PCR kit, and was followed by a second round of multiplex PCR, then size selection and purification. Libraries were sequenced on an Illumina HiSeq2000 using paired-end 100 bp reads. The authors' analysis ran thus. SOAPnuke was used to process the reads, throwing out any read that had adapters, had uncalled bases, had a mean Phred below 15, or lacked an exact constant-primer or identifier match. COPE v1.2.5 was used to merge the high-quality paired reads. Unique nucleotide sequences were defined as clonotypes and aligned to IMGT TRB V, D and J references using MiTCR v1.1. The analysis was limited to V-J combinations with a frequency above 0.0001, which together covered 98% to 99.2% of repertoires. A TCR clonal expansion and chaos score per V-J combination was defined as the ratio of F50 clonal expansion to chaos observed in the TCRdist matrix. Welch's t-statistics and random forest were used to reduce the features to 10 to 15 V-J combinations, which were then used as input to a naive Bayes classifier. The Morisita-Horn index was used to measure how similar the thyroid and blood repertoires were. TCRdb's own reprocessing of the public reads used fastp at Q25 and MiXCR and kept productive beta chains. Every CDR3 protein is listed once, alongside the most common genes and DNA of its rows. TCRdb's processing, not the authors' own work, is the source of the V and J calls. The sample table holds some 520,000 distinct CDR3 sequences, of which 13% to 15% were seen once. Of the sample, around 9.8% is held by the ten largest clones.

The trim is 7 bases for V and 4 bases for J, with a gap of 14 bases between the germline ends. The CDR3 runs 13 amino acids, cysteine and phenylalanine included. Only the CDR3 DNA stays, 39 bases, in frame from base 1. The germline V gene sets CDR1 to SGHRS and CDR2 to YFSETQ. The rearrangement combines TRBV5-1 with TRBJ1-2; a tentative D call is TRBD1 (5 bases match). Input material: blood. The clonotype originates from a woman younger than 45 with Graves' ophthalmopathy. Donor details come from another sample of the same person, matched by shared clones. The CDR3 in this case is CASGRDGPYGYTF. The nucleotide sequence reads TGCGCCAGCGGCCGGGACGGGCCCTATGGCTACACCTTC.